This T cell receptor beta chain stems from a study of T cell repertoires in cytomegalovirus infection (dated by TCRdb to the late 2010s). Study-wide context: Because public TCR beta signatures pointed to carriage of CMV infection together with the matching HLA type, the HLA type of each donor mattered for the analysis.

Results the study describes overall, beyond this receptor: The ex vivo response was dominated by HLA-C-restricted CMV-specific TCR beta clonotypes, which also provided the single most frequent clonotype in two of eight donors. In both this cohort and an independent roughly 330-donor cohort, the cumulative frequency of public TCR beta family members distinguished carriers of CMV infection plus the relevant HLA type.

The listed sequencing device is Illumina HiSeq 1500. TCRdb reran the public reads through fastp at Q25 and MiXCR, keeping productive beta chains. Rows matching on CDR3 protein sequence are summarized as one entry with the most common DNA and genes. The sample table holds about 97,000 distinct CDR3 sequences, of which about 15% were seen once. Less than 10% of the sample is taken by the ten largest. Its CDR3 holds 14 amino acids, cysteine through phenylalanine. Only the CDR3 DNA stays, 42 bases, in frame from base 1. V lost 5 bases and J lost 1 base; the stretch between them is 9 bases long. Looking up the germline V gene yields CDR1 SGHTA and CDR2 FQGNSA. This clonotype was recorded many times. What this receptor recognizes is not known. It has no much larger one-base neighbor in the sample; base qualities were not kept.

Source material: PBMCs. This TCR was recovered from a human donor in good health (CMV status not recorded). Some clones in this sample may be carry-over from other donors' samples. The sequence is built from TRBV7-2 and TRBJ1-5; the D gene remains uncertain. For the CDR3, the sequence is CASSPVTSNQPQHF. The DNA sequence follows: TGTGCCAGCAGCCCCGTTACGAGCAATCAGCCCCAGCATTTT.